This T cell receptor beta chain was captured in a study of blood T cell repertoires in COVID-19. Study-level information: PBMCs, B-cell-depleted T cells, or T cells provided the cDNA or gDNA that made up the material.

The assay was immunoSEQ multiplex PCR, and TCRdb's table has in-frame clones only and misses some. The table shows approximately 300,000 clones, with over 85% occurring only once. J lost 9 bases, V lost 1 base, and 17 bases had no gene match. Germline CDR1 SGDLS, CDR2 YYNGEE. CDR3 size: 18 residues. The clonotype comes from a man in his fifties or sixties who had recovered from COVID-19. Material for sequencing was PBMCs or T cells enriched from blood (not recorded which). V is TRBV9 and J is TRBJ2-1; 9 nucleotides line up with TRBD2. The CDR3 reads CASSVRALAGEPDGEQFF. The DNA for the CDR3 is TGTGCCAGCAGCGTAAGAGCGTTAGCGGGAGAGCCGGACGGTGAGCAGTTCTTC.